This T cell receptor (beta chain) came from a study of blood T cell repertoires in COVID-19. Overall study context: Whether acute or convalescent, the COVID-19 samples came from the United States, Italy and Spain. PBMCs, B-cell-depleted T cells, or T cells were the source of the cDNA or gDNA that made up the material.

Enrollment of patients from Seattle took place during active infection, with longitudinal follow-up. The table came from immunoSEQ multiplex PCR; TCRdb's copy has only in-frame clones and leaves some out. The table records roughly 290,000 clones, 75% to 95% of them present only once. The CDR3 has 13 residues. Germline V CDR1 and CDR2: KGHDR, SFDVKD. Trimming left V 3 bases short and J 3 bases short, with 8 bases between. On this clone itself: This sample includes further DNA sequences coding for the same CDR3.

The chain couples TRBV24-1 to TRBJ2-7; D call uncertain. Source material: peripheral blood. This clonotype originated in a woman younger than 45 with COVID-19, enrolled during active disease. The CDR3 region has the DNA TGTGCCACCAGTGATGGGTCTAGCTACGAGCAGTACTTC. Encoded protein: CATSDGSSYEQYF.